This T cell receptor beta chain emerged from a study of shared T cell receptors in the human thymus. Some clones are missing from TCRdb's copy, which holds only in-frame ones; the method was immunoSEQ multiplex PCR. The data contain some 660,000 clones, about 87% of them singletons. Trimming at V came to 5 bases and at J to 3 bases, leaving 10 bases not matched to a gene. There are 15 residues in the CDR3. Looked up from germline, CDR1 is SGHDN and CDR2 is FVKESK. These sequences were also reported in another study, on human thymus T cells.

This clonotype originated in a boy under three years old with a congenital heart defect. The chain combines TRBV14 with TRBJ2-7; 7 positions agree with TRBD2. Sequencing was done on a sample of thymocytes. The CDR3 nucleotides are TGTGCCAGCAGCTTTCACCACGGACTAGACTACGAGCAGTACTTC. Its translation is CASSFHHGLDYEQYF.